One and the same sample provided the 20 T cell receptor beta chains below, sequenced in a study of shared clonotypes between healthy human individuals. Assay: immunoSEQ multiplex PCR; the TCRdb copy retains only in-frame clones and omits some. The sample holds about 2 million clones, just under 95% seen once. Terminally differentiated effector memory CD45RA+ cells were excluded by CCR7 positive selection of CD45RO-negative cells. The material sequenced was naive CD8+ T cells sorted from blood. These receptors all stem from a man aged 18-30 years in good health.

The CDR3 spells CASSASTGGRTDTQYF. The CDR3 DNA sequence: TGTGCCAGCAGCGCATCTACAGGGGGTCGCACAGATACGCAGTATTTT. The chain links TRBV11-3 to TRBJ2-3; TRBD1 matches at 8 bases. Trimming took 5 bases from V and 1 from J; bases not matched to a gene: 8. From germline, CDR1 is SGHNT and CDR2 YENEEA. The CDR3 has 16 amino acids.

This chain joins TRBV5-6 and TRBJ2-3, with a tentative D call TRBD2 (6 bases). V lost 2 bases and J lost 0, with 10 bases in between. CDR1 and CDR2 (germline): SGHDT, YYEEEE. The CDR3 has 15 amino acids. CDR3 coding DNA: TGTGCCAGCAGCTTCATCGGGGGTAGCACAGATACGCAGTATTTT. Protein sequence: CASSFIGGSTDTQYF.

Concerning this clone: Different DNA sequences within this sample yield the same CDR3. This CDR3 is CASSYGSTEAFF. The CDR3 nucleotides are TGTGCCAGCAGTTACGGATCGACTGAAGCTTTCTTT. The rearrangement joins TRBV6-6 to TRBJ1-1; no reliable D call. The CDR3 sequence is 12 residues long. CDR1 and CDR2 (germline): MNHNY, SVGAGI (reference sequence). The V gene lost 2 bases and the J gene lost 5 bases, with 6 bases spanning the gap.

This chain connects TRBV6-5 to TRBJ1-1, with D tentatively TRBD1 (6 bases). The CDR3 contains 14 residues. Trimming pared 4 bases from V and 4 bases from J, leaving 13 bases between. In germline, CDR1 is MNHEY, CDR2 SVGAGI. CDR3 in DNA: TGTGCCAGCAGTTGGGGGGCTCGGGGCACTGAAGCTTTCTTT. It codes for CASSWGARGTEAFF.

The V and J genes are TRBV2 and TRBJ2-7; D not resolved. The germline gives CDR1 SNHLY, CDR2 FYNNEI. This CDR3 has 15 amino acids. The germline V and J ends were trimmed by 5 bases and 3 bases, with 17 bases remaining between them. Written as DNA, the CDR3 is TGTGCCAGCAGTAACTCGGGTTTACCAAACTACGAGCAGTACTTC. This gives the protein CASSNSGLPNYEQYF.

About this clone itself: Additional DNA sequences in this sample encode the identical CDR3. The chain carries TRBV7-9 and TRBJ2-2; D remains ambiguous. With 2 bases removed from V and 8 bases from J, the gap between germline ends came to 3 bases. The CDR3 has 11 residues. The germline CDR1 and CDR2 sequences are SEHNR and FQNEAQ (reference sequence). The CDR3 protein is CASSLIGELFF. Here the CDR3 DNA reads TGTGCCAGCAGCTTAATTGGGGAGCTGTTTTTT.

This chain uses TRBV6-1 with TRBJ2-1; TRBD2 aligns across 8 bases. After removal of 1 base from V and 4 bases from J, the junction contained 9 bases not matched to a gene. This CDR3 has 17 residues. Germline loops: CDR1 MNHNS, CDR2 SASEGT. The CDR3 loop is CASSEGAGGLTYNEQFF. The CDR3 bases are TGTGCCAGCAGTGAAGGGGCGGGGGGCCTTACTTACAATGAGCAGTTCTTC.

With respect to this clone: At the DNA level, this CDR3 is encoded by other sequences in the same sample as well. The chain has TRBV19 and TRBJ1-6; tentatively, D is TRBD1 (5 bases). The CDR3 extends over 14 amino acids. Trimming stripped 6 bases from V and 4 bases from J, with 10 bases between. The germline V gene encodes CDR1 LNHDA and CDR2 SQIVND (reference sequence). This CDR3 reads CASSPGIYNSPLHF. The CDR3 region has the DNA TGTGCCAGTAGCCCAGGGATTTATAATTCACCCCTCCACTTT.

A remark on this clone: The sample has other DNA sequences that encode this CDR3 too. This chain uses TRBV5-4 with TRBJ1-1; D is unresolved. The germline gives CDR1 SGHNT, CDR2 YYREEE (reference sequence). Trimming cost V 5 bases and J 1 base, with 9 bases left between them. The CDR3 runs to 13 residues. The CDR3 DNA follows: TGTGCCAGCAGGGGAGACCGGAACACTGAAGCTTTCTTT. Encoded protein: CASRGDRNTEAFF.

On this clone: Other DNA sequences in this specimen translate into the identical CDR3. The chain employs TRBV28 and TRBJ1-1, with 7 bases identical to TRBD1. This CDR3 region has 14 residues. Per germline, CDR1 MDHEN and CDR2 SYDVKM. V gave up 2 bases and J gave up 1 base; unmatched junction bases: 1. CDR3: CASSLRGRNTEAFF. DNA of the CDR3: TGTGCCAGCAGTTTAAGGGGGCGGAACACTGAAGCTTTCTTT. Full variable domain (missing parts from reference TRBV28 and TRBJ1-1): DVKVTQSSRYLVKRTGEKVFLECVQDMDHENMFWYRQDPGLGLRLIYFSYDVKMKEKGDIPEGYSVSREKKERFSLILESASTNQTSMYLCASSLRGRNTEAFFGQGTRLTVV.

The chain combines TRBV9 with TRBJ2-5; the D is unclear. The CDR3 length is 12 residues. V was clipped by 5 bases and J by 3 bases, with 8 bases between them. CDR1 SGDLS and CDR2 YYNGEE come from the germline V gene. CDR3 region: CASSGVKETQYF. CDR3 bases: TGTGCCAGCAGTGGAGTAAAAGAGACCCAGTACTTC.

The CDR3 bases are TGTGCCAGCAGCCCACCTACTAGCGTACGCTCCTACAATGAGCAGTTCTTC. Its protein product is CASSPPTSVRSYNEQFF. The chain links TRBV7-9 to TRBJ2-1; 7 bases are a match to TRBD2. Losses at the gene ends were 5 bases for V and 0 bases for J; bases not matched to a gene: 10. This CDR3 is 17 amino acids long. In germline, CDR1 is SEHNR, CDR2 FQNEAQ (reference sequence).

The J gene is TRBJ2-2, the V gene TRBV7-2; D perhaps matches TRBD2 (6 bases). V was cut by 0 bases and J by 1 base, with 6 bases left in between. Germline V CDR1 and CDR2: SGHTA, FQGNSA. The CDR3 contains 15 residues. The CDR3 DNA sequence: TGTGCCAGCAGCTTAGCGGGAGGGAACACCGGGGAGCTGTTTTTT. Translated, it gives CASSLAGGNTGELFF.

Worth noting for this clone: This is likely a read error, given that the CDR3 carries no conserved phenylalanine or tryptophan at its end. The DNA is left out, because the CDR3 cannot be placed on it with certainty; the CDR3 is given as TCRdb lists it. The rearrangement uses TRBV6-1 and TRBJ1-2; the D call in the table, TRBD1, was not verified against the DNA. Germline-derived CDR1 and CDR2 are MNHNS and SASEGT. The CDR3 comprises 9 residues, both ends counted. CDR3: CASSVVRTC.

The chain couples TRBV7-9 to TRBJ2-1, with 12 bases aligning to TRBD2. Losses at the gene ends were 4 bases for V and 5 bases for J; bases not matched to a gene: 9. CDR3 length: 17 amino acids. The germline V gene encodes CDR1 SEHNR and CDR2 FQNEAQ (reference sequence). This CDR3 is CASSSRLAGVRDNEQFF. The CDR3 DNA reads as TGTGCCAGCAGCTCCCGACTAGCGGGAGTTCGAGACAATGAGCAGTTCTTC.

The chain links TRBV18 to TRBJ2-7; 10 nucleotides match TRBD1. Germline CDR1 KGHSH, CDR2 LQKENI. This CDR3 is built from 14 residues. V lost 6 bases, J lost 4 bases, and 6 bases stayed unmatched. The CDR3 coding sequence is TGTGCCAGCTCTGGGACAGGGGCGGGGTACGAGCAGTACTTC. This gives the protein CASSGTGAGYEQYF. Full variable domain (outside the CDR3, taken from reference TRBV18 and TRBJ2-7): NAGVMQNPRHLVRRRGQEARLRCSPMKGHSHVYWYRQLPEEGLKFMVYLQKENIIDESGMPKERFSAEFPKEGPSILRIQQVVRGDSAAYFCASSGTGAGYEQYFGPGTRLTVT.

V and J are TRBV7-9 and TRBJ2-1; weak D call: TRBD2 (5 bases). The CDR3 runs 16 residues. Trimming removed 4 bases from V and 2 bases from J, with 15 bases in between. Germline loops: CDR1 SEHNR, CDR2 FQNEAQ (reference sequence). CDR3 protein: CASSSFGETPYNEQFF. CDR3 nucleotides: TGTGCCAGCAGCTCCTTCGGGGAGACCCCCTACAATGAGCAGTTCTTC.

The genes are TRBV27 and TRBJ2-1; 8 bases fit TRBD1. This CDR3 spans 15 amino acids. Germline CDR1 MNHEY, CDR2 SMNVEV (reference sequence). V gave up 6 bases and J gave up 4 bases; unmatched junction bases: 8. The CDR3 DNA reads TGTGCCAGCAGGGACCCACGACAGGGGTACAATGAGCAGTTCTTC. Protein: CASRDPRQGYNEQFF.

The V and J genes are TRBV27 and TRBJ1-5; 9 bases match TRBD1. V was clipped by 6 bases and J by 2 bases; unmatched bases: 5. The CDR3 is made up of 15 amino acids. From germline, CDR1 is MNHEY and CDR2 SMNVEV (reference sequence). CDR3 loop: CASSRDREGNQPQHF. CDR3 in DNA: TGTGCCAGCAGCCGGGACAGGGAGGGCAATCAGCCCCAGCATTTT.

The V and J genes are TRBV25-1 and TRBJ1-5, with 7 bases identical to TRBD1. V shed 4 bases and J 5 bases; nucleotides not matched to a gene: 2. Germline assignment: CDR1 MGHDK and CDR2 SYGVNS. The CDR3 totals 13 residues. CDR3 protein: CASSGRGYQPQHF. The CDR3 DNA is TGTGCCAGCAGTGGCAGGGGGTATCAGCCCCAGCATTTT. Variable domain in full (rest from reference TRBV25-1 and TRBJ1-5): EADIYQTPRYLVIGTGKKITLECSQTMGHDKMYWYQQDPGMELHLIHYSYGVNSTEKGDLSSESTVSRIRTEHFPLTLESARPSHTSQYLCASSGRGYQPQHFGDGTRLSIL.